This TCR beta chain was retrieved from a study of shared clonotypes between healthy human individuals. Some clones are missing from TCRdb's copy, which holds only in-frame ones; the method was immunoSEQ multiplex PCR. The table records about 2.4 million clones, about 92% of them present only once. This clone was seen a few times. Different DNA sequences within this sample yield the same CDR3. This CDR3 spans 14 amino acids. V lost 0 bases, J lost 1 base, and 6 bases lay in between. Germline assignment: CDR1 KGHSH and CDR2 LQKENI. The source of this sequence is a man aged 18-30 years in good health. This chain uses TRBV18 with TRBJ1-1; the D is unclear. The sequencing sample was made of naive CD4+ T cells sorted from blood. Specified subset: CD45RA+ positively selected. The CDR3 nucleotides are TGTGCCAGCTCACCACCCGGGCCGAACACTGAAGCTTTCTTT. It yields the protein CASSPPGPNTEAFF.